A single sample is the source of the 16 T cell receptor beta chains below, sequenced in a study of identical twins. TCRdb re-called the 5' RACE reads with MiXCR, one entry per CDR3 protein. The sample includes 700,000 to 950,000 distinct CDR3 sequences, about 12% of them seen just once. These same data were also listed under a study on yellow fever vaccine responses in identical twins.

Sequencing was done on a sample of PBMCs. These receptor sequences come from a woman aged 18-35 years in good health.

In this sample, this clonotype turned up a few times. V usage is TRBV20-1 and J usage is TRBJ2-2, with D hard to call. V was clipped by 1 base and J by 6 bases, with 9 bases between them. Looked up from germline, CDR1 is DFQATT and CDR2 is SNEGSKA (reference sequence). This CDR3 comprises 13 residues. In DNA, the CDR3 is TGCAGTGCTAGAGTGTTGGCCCCCGGGGAGCTGTTTTTT. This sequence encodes CSARVLAPGELFF.

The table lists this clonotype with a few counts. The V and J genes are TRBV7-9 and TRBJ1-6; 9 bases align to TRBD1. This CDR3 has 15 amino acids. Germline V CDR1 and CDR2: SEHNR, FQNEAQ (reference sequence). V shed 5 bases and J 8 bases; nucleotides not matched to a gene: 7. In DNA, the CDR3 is TGTGCCAGCAGCCGAAATACAGGGGGCGATTCACCCCTCCACTTT. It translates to CASSRNTGGDSPLHF.

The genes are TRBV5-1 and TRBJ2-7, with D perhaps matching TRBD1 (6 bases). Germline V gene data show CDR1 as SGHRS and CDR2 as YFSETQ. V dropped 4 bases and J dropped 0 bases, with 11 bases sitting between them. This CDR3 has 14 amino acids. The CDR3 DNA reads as TGCGCCAGCAGCCCGGGACAAAACTCCTACGAGCAGTACTTC. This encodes CASSPGQNSYEQYF.

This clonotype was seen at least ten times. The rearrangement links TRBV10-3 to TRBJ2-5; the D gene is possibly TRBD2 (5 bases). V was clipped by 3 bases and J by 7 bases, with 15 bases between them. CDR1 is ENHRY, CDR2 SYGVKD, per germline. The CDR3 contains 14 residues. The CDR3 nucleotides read TGTGCCATCAGTGACGGTTCGGAGGAGCGGACCCAGTACTTC. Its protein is CAISDGSEERTQYF.

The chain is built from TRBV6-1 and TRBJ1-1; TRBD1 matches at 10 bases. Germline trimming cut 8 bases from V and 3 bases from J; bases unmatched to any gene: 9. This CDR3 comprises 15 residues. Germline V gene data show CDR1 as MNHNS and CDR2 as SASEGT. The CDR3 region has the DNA TGTGCCAGCGGGACAGGGGTGATCCTTGACACTGAAGCTTTCTTT. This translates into CASGTGVILDTEAFF.

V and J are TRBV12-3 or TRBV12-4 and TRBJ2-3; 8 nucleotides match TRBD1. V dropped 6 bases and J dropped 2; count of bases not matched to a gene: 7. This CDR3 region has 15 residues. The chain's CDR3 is CASRETGATTDTQYF. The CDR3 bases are TGTGCCAGCAGAGAGACAGGGGCGACCACAGATACGCAGTATTTT.

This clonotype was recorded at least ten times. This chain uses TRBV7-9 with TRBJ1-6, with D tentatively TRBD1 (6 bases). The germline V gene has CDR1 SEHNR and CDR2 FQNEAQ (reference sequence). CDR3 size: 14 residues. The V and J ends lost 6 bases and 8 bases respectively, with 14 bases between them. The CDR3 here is CASRLQGNHSPLHF. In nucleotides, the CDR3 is TGTGCCAGCAGACTCCAGGGGAACCATTCACCCCTCCACTTT.

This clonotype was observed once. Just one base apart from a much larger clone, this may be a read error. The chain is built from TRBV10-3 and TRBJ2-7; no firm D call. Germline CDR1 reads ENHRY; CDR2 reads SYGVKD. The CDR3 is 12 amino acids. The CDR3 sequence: CAICESPYEQYF. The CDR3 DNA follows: TGTGCCATCTGTGAGTCACCCTACGAGCAGTACTTC.

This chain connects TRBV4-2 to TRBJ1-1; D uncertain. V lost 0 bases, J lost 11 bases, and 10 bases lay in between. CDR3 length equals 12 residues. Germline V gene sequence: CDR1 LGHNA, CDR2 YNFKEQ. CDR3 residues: CASSQEGRIAFF. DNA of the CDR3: TGTGCCAGCAGCCAAGAAGGCAGAATTGCTTTCTTT.

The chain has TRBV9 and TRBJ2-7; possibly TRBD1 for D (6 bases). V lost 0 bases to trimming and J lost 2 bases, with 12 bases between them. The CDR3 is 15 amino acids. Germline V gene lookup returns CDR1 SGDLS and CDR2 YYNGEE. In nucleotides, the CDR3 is TGTGCCAGCAGCGTAGGGGGACACATGACCTACGAGCAGTACTTC. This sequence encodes CASSVGGHMTYEQYF.

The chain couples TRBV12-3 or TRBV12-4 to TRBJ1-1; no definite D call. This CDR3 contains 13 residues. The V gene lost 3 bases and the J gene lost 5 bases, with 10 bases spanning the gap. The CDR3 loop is CASSFGRKTEAFF. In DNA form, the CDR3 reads TGTGCCAGCAGTTTTGGTCGGAAAACTGAAGCTTTCTTT.

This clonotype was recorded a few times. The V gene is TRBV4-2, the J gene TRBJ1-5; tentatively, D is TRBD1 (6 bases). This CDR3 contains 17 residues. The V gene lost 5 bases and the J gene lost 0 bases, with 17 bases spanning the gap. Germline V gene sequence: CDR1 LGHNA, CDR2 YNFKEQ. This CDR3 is CASSEGGGYYSNQPQHF. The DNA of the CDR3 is TGTGCCAGCAGCGAAGGGGGAGGGTATTATAGCAATCAGCCCCAGCATTTT.

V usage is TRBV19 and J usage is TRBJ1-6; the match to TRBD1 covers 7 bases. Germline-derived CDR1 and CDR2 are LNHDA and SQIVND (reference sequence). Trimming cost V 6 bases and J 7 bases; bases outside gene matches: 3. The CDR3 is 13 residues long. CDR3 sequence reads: CASRPGQNSPLHF. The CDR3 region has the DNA TGTGCCAGTAGGCCGGGACAGAATTCACCCCTCCACTTT.

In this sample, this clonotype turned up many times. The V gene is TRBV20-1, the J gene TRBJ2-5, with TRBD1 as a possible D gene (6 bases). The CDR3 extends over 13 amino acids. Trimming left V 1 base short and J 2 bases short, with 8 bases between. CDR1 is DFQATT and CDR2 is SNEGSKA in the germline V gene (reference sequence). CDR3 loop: CSARGTAQETQYF. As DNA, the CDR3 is TGCAGTGCTAGAGGGACAGCGCAAGAGACCCAGTACTTC.

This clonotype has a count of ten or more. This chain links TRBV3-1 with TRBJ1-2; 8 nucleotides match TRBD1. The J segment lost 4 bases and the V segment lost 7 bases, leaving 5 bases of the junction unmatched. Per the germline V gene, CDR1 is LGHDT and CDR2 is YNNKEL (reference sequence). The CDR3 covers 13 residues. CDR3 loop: CASTLTGGYGYTF. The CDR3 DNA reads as TGTGCCAGCACCTTAACAGGGGGCTATGGCTACACCTTC.

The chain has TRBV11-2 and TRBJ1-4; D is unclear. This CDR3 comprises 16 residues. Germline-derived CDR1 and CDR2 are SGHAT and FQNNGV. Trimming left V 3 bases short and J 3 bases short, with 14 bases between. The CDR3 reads CASSFGQVAANEKLFF. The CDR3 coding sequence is TGTGCCAGCAGCTTTGGGCAGGTTGCAGCTAATGAAAAACTGTTTTTT.